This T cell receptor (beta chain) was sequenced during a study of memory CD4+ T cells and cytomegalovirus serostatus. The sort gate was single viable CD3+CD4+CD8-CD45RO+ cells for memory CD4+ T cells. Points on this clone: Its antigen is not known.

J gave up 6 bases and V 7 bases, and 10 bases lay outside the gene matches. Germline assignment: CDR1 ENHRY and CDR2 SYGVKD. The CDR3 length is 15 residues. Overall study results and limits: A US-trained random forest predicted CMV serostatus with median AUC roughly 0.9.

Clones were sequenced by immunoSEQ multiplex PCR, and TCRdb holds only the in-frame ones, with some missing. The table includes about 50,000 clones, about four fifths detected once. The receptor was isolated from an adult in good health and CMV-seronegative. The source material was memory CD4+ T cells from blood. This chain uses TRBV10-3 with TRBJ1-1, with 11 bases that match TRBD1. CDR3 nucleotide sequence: TGTGCCATCATGGGACAGGGGGAAGGCACCGCTGAAGCTTTCTTT. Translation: CAIMGQGEGTAEAFF.